The 24 T cell receptor beta chains presented below share a single source sample, sequenced in a study of T-cell reconstitution after alpha-beta-depleted transplantation in children. Unique molecular identifiers were incorporated into the prepared TCRbeta library. MiXCR, applied by TCRdb to the PCR reads, yields one record per CDR3 protein. The sample lists approximately 300,000 distinct CDR3 sequences, 9.5% to 13% occurring once. The sequencing used peripheral blood, collected 180 days after TCRalphabeta/CD19-depleted stem cell transplant. All receptors derive from a male patient aged 2 to 10 who had a stem cell transplant for chronic granulomatous disease, so the T cells may come from the graft donor.

The table lists this clonotype with a few counts. The chain couples TRBV12-3 or TRBV12-4 to TRBJ1-2; maybe TRBD1 (5 bases). The CDR3 loop spans 15 amino acids. Trimming removed 3 bases from V and 5 bases from J, with 16 bases in between. The chain's CDR3 is CASSFTQGGLYGYTF. CDR3 nucleotide sequence: TGTGCCAGCAGTTTTACGCAGGGAGGGCTATATGGCTACACCTTC.

In this sample, this clonotype turned up many times. The chain joins TRBV20-1 to TRBJ2-5; 12 nucleotides line up with TRBD2. Germline CDR1 reads DFQATT; CDR2 reads SNEGSKA (reference sequence). There are 17 residues in the CDR3. J gave up 2 bases and V 0 bases, and 7 bases lay outside the gene matches. CDR3: CSARELAGGDLQETQYF. CDR3 coding DNA: TGCAGTGCTAGAGAACTAGCGGGGGGCGATCTACAAGAGACCCAGTACTTC.

This clonotype has ten or more counts. V is TRBV10-3 and J is TRBJ2-7, with 9 bases aligning to TRBD2. This CDR3 is 17 amino acids long. CDR1 is ENHRY, CDR2 SYGVKD, per germline. With 11 bases clipped from V and 2 bases from J, the junction kept 19 bases outside the gene matches. CDR3 in amino acids: CAPLRALGLASTYEQYF. In DNA form, the CDR3 reads TGTGCCCCCCTTAGGGCACTCGGACTAGCGAGTACCTACGAGCAGTACTTC.

V usage is TRBV3-1 and J usage is TRBJ2-5; TRBD1 is a possible D gene (6 bases). The CDR3 loop spans 16 amino acids. Germline V lookup: CDR1 LGHDT, CDR2 YNNKEL (reference sequence). The V end was cut by 0 bases, the J end by 7 bases, with 18 bases between. The CDR3 is CASSQDRGTQRGTQYF. In nucleotides, the CDR3 is TGTGCCAGCAGCCAAGATAGGGGGACGCAACGAGGGACCCAGTACTTC.

This clonotype appeared many times. The genes are TRBV20-1 and TRBJ1-6; D not certain. V lost 2 bases and J lost 7, with 12 bases in between. The germline V gene has CDR1 DFQATT and CDR2 SNEGSKA (reference sequence). CDR3 length: 14 amino acids. The CDR3 here is CSARRQVKNSPLHF. The CDR3 DNA is TGCAGTGCTAGAAGGCAGGTTAAAAATTCACCCCTCCACTTT.

At least ten counts were recorded for this clonotype. This sequence joins TRBV6-6 and TRBJ2-2; no clear D gene. The germline V and J ends were trimmed by 2 bases and 8 bases, with 6 bases remaining between them. Germline-derived CDR1 and CDR2 are MNHNY and SVGAGI (reference sequence). CDR3 length: 12 amino acids. CDR3 loop: CASSYRPGELFF. The CDR3 DNA reads as TGTGCCAGCAGTTACCGGCCGGGGGAGCTGTTTTTT.

There are a few counts of this clonotype. The genes are TRBV12-3 or TRBV12-4 and TRBJ2-3; 8 nucleotides line up with TRBD1. The CDR3 runs to 19 residues. After removal of 1 base from V and 0 bases from J, the junction contained 12 bases not matched to a gene. The CDR3 region is CASSLVARTGFGSTDTQYF. CDR3 nucleotide sequence: TGTGCCAGCAGTTTAGTTGCGAGGACAGGGTTCGGGAGCACAGATACGCAGTATTTT.

This clonotype was detected many times. The V and J genes are TRBV24-1 and TRBJ1-1; unclear D gene. The germline V gene has CDR1 KGHDR and CDR2 SFDVKD. The CDR3 is 14 residues long. V lost 4 bases to trimming and J lost 5 bases, with 13 bases between them. Written as DNA, the CDR3 is TGTGCCACCAGTGACCCCCGGGTTGGGACTGAAGCTTTCTTT. This gives the protein CATSDPRVGTEAFF.

This clonotype came up many times. The J gene is TRBJ2-4, the V gene TRBV12-3 or TRBV12-4; either TRBD1 or TRBD2 may supply D (6 bases each). Trimming left V 5 bases short and J 6 bases short, with 17 bases between. The CDR3 totals 15 residues. CDR3 bases: TGTGCCAGCAGTCCAGCCTGGGGGGCGGTAAACATTCAGTACTTC. This translates into CASSPAWGAVNIQYF.

This clonotype was observed many times. The V and J genes are TRBV20-1 and TRBJ2-1, with 7 nucleotides matching TRBD2. The CDR3 length is 16 residues. The V and J ends lost 0 bases and 3 bases, in that order; junction bases with no gene match: 8. Germline V gives CDR1 DFQATT, CDR2 SNEGSKA (reference sequence). As DNA, the CDR3 is TGCAGTGCTAGAGATCGGAACGGGAGGAGCTACAATGAGCAGTTCTTC. Its translation: CSARDRNGRSYNEQFF.

The table lists this clonotype with many counts. The CDR3 DNA sequence: TGTGCCACCAGCAGAGATCCCAGGGGTAATCAGCCCCAGCATTTT. It encodes CATSRDPRGNQPQHF. The chain couples TRBV15 to TRBJ1-5, with a weak D call TRBD1 (6 bases). V was cut by 0 bases and J by 4 bases, with 10 bases left in between. This CDR3 spans 15 amino acids. The germline CDR1 and CDR2 sequences are LNHNV and YYDKDF (reference sequence).

This clonotype was seen more than once but under ten times. The rearrangement joins TRBV2 to TRBJ2-3; 9 bases line up with TRBD1. Looked up from germline, CDR1 is SNHLY and CDR2 is FYNNEI. Trimming removed 5 bases from V and 7 bases from J; junction bases left unmatched: 10. The CDR3 contains 15 residues. In DNA, the CDR3 is TGTGCCAGCAGTCAATCGGGACAGGGCTTTTATACGCAGTATTTT. As protein: CASSQSGQGFYTQYF. Together with reference TRBV2 and TRBJ2-3, the CDR3 gives the full variable domain: EPEVTQTPSHQVTQMGQEVILRCVPISNHLYFYWYRQILGQKVEFLVSFYNNEISEKSEIFDDQFSVERPDGSNFTLKIRSTKLEDSAMYFCASSQSGQGFYTQYFGPGTRLTVL.

This clonotype was found many times. The chain uses TRBV28 and TRBJ2-5; 9 bases match TRBD1. Germline CDR1 MDHEN, CDR2 SYDVKM. J lost 5 bases, V lost 6 bases, and 10 bases had no gene match. CDR3 length equals 15 residues. This chain's CDR3 is CASSTPSTGGETQYF. CDR3 sequence (DNA): TGTGCCAGCAGCACGCCCTCGACAGGGGGGGAGACCCAGTACTTC.

This clonotype was picked up many times. This rearrangement joins TRBV15 to TRBJ2-1; perhaps TRBD2 as D (6 bases). The CDR3 spans 13 residues. Germline V gene sequence: CDR1 LNHNV, CDR2 YYDKDF (reference sequence). The V end lost 0 bases, the J end lost 8 bases, and 8 bases lay between the germline ends. CDR3 bases: TGTGCCACCAGCAGAGATAGGAGGGATGAGCAGTTCTTC. Protein sequence: CATSRDRRDEQFF.

This clonotype was observed many times. CDR3 DNA sequence: TGCAGTGCTAGACCCGGACAGGGAAAGAGGAGCAATCAGCCCCAGCATTTT. Translating gives CSARPGQGKRSNQPQHF. The rearrangement links TRBV20-1 to TRBJ1-5, with 8 bases fitting TRBD1. The J segment lost 1 base and the V segment lost 2 bases, leaving 10 bases of the junction unmatched. CDR1 DFQATT and CDR2 SNEGSKA come from the germline V gene (reference sequence). The CDR3 spans 17 residues.

The table lists this clonotype with many counts. The gene calls are TRBV5-6 and TRBJ2-1; 9 bases are a match to TRBD1. The trim removed 0 bases at V and 8 bases at J, leaving 9 bases unmatched. The CDR3 loop spans 16 amino acids. Germline V gives CDR1 SGHDT, CDR2 YYEEEE. DNA for the CDR3: TGTGCCAGCAGCTTGGAGTGGGGACAGGGTTGGGATGAGCAGTTCTTC. It translates to CASSLEWGQGWDEQFF.

The sample holds many counts of this clonotype. CDR3 sequence reads: CASSRGQAGTEAFF. The DNA of the CDR3 is TGCGCCAGCAGCCGTGGACAGGCGGGCACTGAAGCTTTCTTT. The chain employs TRBV5-1 and TRBJ1-1; TRBD1 matches 7 bases. The CDR3 is 14 residues long. The J segment lost 4 bases and the V segment lost 4 bases, leaving 7 bases of the junction unmatched. The germline V gene has CDR1 SGHRS and CDR2 YFSETQ.

This clonotype was detected many times. This chain joins TRBV20-1 and TRBJ2-5; TRBD2 matches 13 bases. The V gene's germline CDR1 is DFQATT and CDR2 SNEGSKA (reference sequence). This CDR3 comprises 15 residues. After removal of 5 bases from V and 5 bases from J, the junction contained 8 bases not matched to a gene. The CDR3 loop reads CSASTSGGAVETQYF. The DNA of the CDR3 is TGCAGTGCTTCCACTAGCGGGGGGGCCGTGGAGACCCAGTACTTC.

This clonotype was observed many times. The chain has TRBV20-1 and TRBJ1-4; D remains ambiguous. V shed 1 base and J shed 8 bases, with 2 bases lying between them. This CDR3 has 10 amino acids. In germline, CDR1 is DFQATT, CDR2 SNEGSKA (reference sequence). The CDR3 region has the DNA TGCAGTGCTAGAGGAGAAAAACTGTTTTTT. Translation gives CSARGEKLFF.

In this sample, this clonotype turned up many times. This sequence joins TRBV5-1 and TRBJ2-1; 7 positions match TRBD2. Germline V CDR1 and CDR2: SGHRS, YFSETQ. With V trimmed by 0 bases and J by 5 bases, 5 bases remained unmatched. This CDR3 region has 15 residues. Here the CDR3 reads CASSLVAGANNEQFF. The CDR3 DNA follows: TGCGCCAGCAGCTTGGTAGCGGGCGCAAACAATGAGCAGTTCTTC. Drawing the rest from reference TRBV5-1 and TRBJ2-1, the complete variable domain is KAGVTQTPRYLIKTRGQQVTLSCSPISGHRSVSWYQQTPGQGLQFLFEYFSETQRNKGNFPGRFSGRQFSNSRSEMNVSTLELGDSALYLCASSLVAGANNEQFFGPGTRLTVL.

The table lists this clonotype with many counts. The chain combines TRBV28 with TRBJ1-1; TRBD1 is a possible D gene (6 bases). CDR1 MDHEN and CDR2 SYDVKM come from the germline V gene. Deletions cut 3 bases from V and 7 bases from J, with 15 bases between. This CDR3 has 14 residues. The CDR3 region is CASSFDQLDSEAFF. The CDR3 nucleotides are TGTGCCAGCAGTTTCGATCAGTTGGACAGTGAAGCTTTCTTT. The whole variable domain, filled in from reference TRBV28 and TRBJ1-1, reads DVKVTQSSRYLVKRTGEKVFLECVQDMDHENMFWYRQDPGLGLRLIYFSYDVKMKEKGDIPEGYSVSREKKERFSLILESASTNQTSMYLCASSFDQLDSEAFFGQGTRLTVV.

This clonotype was counted at least ten times. The CDR3 protein is CASSPRTADYEQYF. DNA for the CDR3: TGTGCCAGCAGCCCACGGACAGCAGACTACGAGCAGTACTTC. V and J are TRBV7-6 and TRBJ2-7; TRBD1 might be the D (6 bases). V lost 5 bases to trimming and J lost 3 bases, with 14 bases between them. The CDR3 has 14 amino acids. Germline V lookup: CDR1 SGHVS, CDR2 FNYEAQ.

This clonotype has ten or more counts. This chain uses TRBV29-1 with TRBJ2-7; TRBD1 matches 7 bases. CDR1 is SQVTM, CDR2 ANQGSEA, per germline. Losses at the gene ends were 7 bases for V and 7 bases for J; bases not matched to a gene: 10. CDR3 length: 12 amino acids. CDR3 in amino acids: CSAGQASGEQYF. The CDR3, as DNA: TGCAGCGCCGGACAGGCATCGGGGGAGCAGTACTTC.

The sample holds many counts of this clonotype. V and J are TRBV27 and TRBJ2-3; maybe TRBD2 (5 bases). From germline, CDR1 is MNHEY and CDR2 SMNVEV (reference sequence). The V end lost 2 bases, the J end lost 6 bases, and 15 bases lay between the germline ends. The CDR3 consists of 15 residues. The CDR3 DNA sequence: TGTGCCAGCAGTTTACGAGAGGGTTTGCGGGATACGCAGTATTTT. Translating gives CASSLREGLRDTQYF.